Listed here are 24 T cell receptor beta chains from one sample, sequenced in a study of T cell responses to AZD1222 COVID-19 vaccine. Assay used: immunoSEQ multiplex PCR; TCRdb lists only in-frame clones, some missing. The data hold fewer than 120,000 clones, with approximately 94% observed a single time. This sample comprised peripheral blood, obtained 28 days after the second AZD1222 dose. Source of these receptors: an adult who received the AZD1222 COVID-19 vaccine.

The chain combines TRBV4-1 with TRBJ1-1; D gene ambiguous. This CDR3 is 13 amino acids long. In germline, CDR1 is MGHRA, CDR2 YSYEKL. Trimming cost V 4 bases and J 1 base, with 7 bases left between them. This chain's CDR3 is CASSRITNTEAFF. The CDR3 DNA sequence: TGCGCCAGCAGCCGGATTACGAACACTGAAGCTTTCTTT.

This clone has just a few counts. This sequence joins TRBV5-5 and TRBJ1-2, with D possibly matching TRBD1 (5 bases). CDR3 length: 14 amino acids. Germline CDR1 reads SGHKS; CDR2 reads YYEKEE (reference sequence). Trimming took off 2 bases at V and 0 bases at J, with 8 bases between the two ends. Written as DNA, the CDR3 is TGTGCCAGCAGCTTCCTACAGGCTAACTATGGCTACACCTTC. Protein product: CASSFLQANYGYTF.

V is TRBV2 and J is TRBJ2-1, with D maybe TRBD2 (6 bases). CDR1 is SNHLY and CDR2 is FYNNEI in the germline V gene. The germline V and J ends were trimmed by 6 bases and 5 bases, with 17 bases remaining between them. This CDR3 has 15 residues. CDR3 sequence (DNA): TGTGCCAGCAGGGCCCCGGGACTCCCAGACAATGAGCAGTTCTTC. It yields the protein CASRAPGLPDNEQFF.

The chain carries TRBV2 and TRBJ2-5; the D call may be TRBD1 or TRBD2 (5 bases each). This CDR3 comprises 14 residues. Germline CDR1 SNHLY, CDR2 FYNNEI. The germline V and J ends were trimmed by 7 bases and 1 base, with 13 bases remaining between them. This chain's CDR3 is CASKFGTTQETQYF. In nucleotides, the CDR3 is TGTGCCAGCAAATTCGGGACCACCCAAGAGACCCAGTACTTC. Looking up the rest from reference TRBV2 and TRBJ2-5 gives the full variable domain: EPEVTQTPSHQVTQMGQEVILRCVPISNHLYFYWYRQILGQKVEFLVSFYNNEISEKSEIFDDQFSVERPDGSNFTLKIRSTKLEDSAMYFCASKFGTTQETQYFGPGTRLLVL.

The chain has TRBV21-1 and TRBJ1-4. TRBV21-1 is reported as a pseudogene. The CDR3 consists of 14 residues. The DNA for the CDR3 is TGTGCCAGCCGTCTTTTTGCAGCTAAAGAAAAACTGTTTTTT. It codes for CASRLFAAKEKLFF.

The CDR3 nucleotides read TGTGCCAGCAGCCAAGTCGCCTATGGCTACACCTTC. Its translation is CASSQVAYGYTF. The J gene is TRBJ1-2, the V gene TRBV14; no reliable D call. Germline V gene sequence: CDR1 SGHDN, CDR2 FVKESK. Trimming took 1 base from V and 4 from J, leaving 4 bases between them. This CDR3 has 12 residues.

CDR3 loop: CASSGTARPGAFF. CDR3 coding DNA: TGTGCCAGCAGCGGGACGGCCAGGCCCGGAGCTTTCTTT. The chain links TRBV6-5 to TRBJ1-1, with D perhaps TRBD1 (5 bases). Germline V gives CDR1 MNHEY, CDR2 SVGAGI. CDR3 length equals 13 residues. V lost 6 bases to trimming and J lost 10 bases, with 18 bases between them.

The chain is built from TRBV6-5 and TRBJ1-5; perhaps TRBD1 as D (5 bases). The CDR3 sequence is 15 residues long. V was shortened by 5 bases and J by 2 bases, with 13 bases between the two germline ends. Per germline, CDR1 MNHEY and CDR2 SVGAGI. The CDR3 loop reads CASSQFGDGNQPQHF. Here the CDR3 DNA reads TGTGCCAGCAGTCAGTTCGGGGACGGCAATCAGCCCCAGCATTTT.

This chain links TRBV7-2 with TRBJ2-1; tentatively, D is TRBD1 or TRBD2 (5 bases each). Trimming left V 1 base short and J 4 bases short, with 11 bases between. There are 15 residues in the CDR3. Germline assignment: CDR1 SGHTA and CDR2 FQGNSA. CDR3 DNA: TGTGCCAGCAGCTTAGTGTATGGGGGTTACAATGAGCAGTTCTTC. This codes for CASSLVYGGYNEQFF.

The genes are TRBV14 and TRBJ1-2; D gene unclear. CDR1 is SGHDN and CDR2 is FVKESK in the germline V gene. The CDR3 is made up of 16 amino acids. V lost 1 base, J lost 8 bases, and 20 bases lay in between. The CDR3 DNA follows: TGTGCCAGCAGCCAAGTAGGTTGGCCTTCCCCCACCGGCTACACCTTC. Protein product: CASSQVGWPSPTGYTF.

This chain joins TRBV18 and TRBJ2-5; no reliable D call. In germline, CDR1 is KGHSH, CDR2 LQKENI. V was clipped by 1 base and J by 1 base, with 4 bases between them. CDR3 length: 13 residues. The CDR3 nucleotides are TGTGCCAGCTCACCACAGTTCCAAGAGACCCAGTACTTC. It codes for CASSPQFQETQYF.

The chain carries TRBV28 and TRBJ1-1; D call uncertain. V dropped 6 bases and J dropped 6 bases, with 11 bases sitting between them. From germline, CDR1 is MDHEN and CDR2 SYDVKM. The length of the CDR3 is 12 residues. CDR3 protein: CASRDGFSEAFF. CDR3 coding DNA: TGTGCCAGCAGGGACGGCTTTTCTGAAGCTTTCTTT.

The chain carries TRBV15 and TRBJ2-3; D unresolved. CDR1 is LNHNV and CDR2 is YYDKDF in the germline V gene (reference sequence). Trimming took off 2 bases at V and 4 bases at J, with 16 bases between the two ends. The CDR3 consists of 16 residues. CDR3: CATSRPPWASSDTQYF. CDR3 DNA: TGTGCCACCAGCAGACCTCCGTGGGCGTCGTCAGATACGCAGTATTTT.

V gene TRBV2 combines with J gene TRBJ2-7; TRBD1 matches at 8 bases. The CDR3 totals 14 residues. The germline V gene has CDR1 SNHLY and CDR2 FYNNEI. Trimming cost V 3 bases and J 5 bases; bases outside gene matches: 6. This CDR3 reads CASSERQGSDEQYF. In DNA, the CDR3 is TGTGCCAGCAGTGAGAGACAGGGGTCGGACGAGCAGTACTTC.

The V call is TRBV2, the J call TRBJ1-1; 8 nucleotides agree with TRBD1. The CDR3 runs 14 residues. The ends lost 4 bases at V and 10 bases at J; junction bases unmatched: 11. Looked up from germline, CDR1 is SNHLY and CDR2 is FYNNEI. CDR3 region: CASSVRGQVPGAFF. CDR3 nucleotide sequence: TGTGCCAGCAGTGTTCGGGGACAGGTGCCAGGAGCTTTCTTT.

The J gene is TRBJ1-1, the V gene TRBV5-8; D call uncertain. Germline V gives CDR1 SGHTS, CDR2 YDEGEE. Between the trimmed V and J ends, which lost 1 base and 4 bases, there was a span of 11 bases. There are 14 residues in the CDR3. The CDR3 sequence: CASSLRARITEAFF. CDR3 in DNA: TGTGCCAGCAGCTTGCGGGCACGGATCACTGAAGCTTTCTTT.

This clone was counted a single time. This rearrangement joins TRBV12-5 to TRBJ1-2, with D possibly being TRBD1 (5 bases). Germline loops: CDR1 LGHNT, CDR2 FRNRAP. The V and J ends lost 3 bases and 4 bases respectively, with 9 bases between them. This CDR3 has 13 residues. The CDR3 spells CASGFIGGYGYTF. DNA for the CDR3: TGTGCTAGTGGTTTCATCGGGGGCTATGGCTACACCTTC.

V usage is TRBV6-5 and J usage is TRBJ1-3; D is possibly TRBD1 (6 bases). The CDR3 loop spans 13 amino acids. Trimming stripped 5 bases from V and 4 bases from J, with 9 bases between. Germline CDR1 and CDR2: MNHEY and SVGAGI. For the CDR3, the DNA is TGTGCCAGCAGTAATGACAGGGGAAACACCATATATTTT. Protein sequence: CASSNDRGNTIYF.

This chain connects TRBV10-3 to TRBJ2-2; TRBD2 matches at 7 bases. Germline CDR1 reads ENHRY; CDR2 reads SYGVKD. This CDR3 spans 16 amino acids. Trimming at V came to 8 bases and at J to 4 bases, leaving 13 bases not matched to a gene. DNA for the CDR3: TGTGCCATCGGGTCTAATATTGGGGGGGGCACCGGGGAGCTGTTTTTT. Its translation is CAIGSNIGGGTGELFF.

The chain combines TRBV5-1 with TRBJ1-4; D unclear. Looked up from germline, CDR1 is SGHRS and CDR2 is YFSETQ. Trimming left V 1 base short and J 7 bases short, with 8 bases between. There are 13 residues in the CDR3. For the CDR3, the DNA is TGCGCCAGCAGCTTGAAGGGTGGTGAAAAACTGTTTTTT. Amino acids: CASSLKGGEKLFF.

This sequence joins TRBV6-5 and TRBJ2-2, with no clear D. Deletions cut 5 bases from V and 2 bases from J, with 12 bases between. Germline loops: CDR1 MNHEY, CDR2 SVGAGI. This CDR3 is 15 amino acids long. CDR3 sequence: CASSPRPGNTGELFF. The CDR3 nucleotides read TGTGCCAGCAGTCCCCGGCCGGGCAACACCGGGGAGCTGTTTTTT.

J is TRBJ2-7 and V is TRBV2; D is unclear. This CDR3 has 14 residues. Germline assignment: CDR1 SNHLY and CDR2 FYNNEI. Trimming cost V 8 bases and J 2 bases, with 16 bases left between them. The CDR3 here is CASSQSGSTYEQYF. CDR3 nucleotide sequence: TGTGCCAGCTCTCAATCGGGCAGTACCTACGAGCAGTACTTC.

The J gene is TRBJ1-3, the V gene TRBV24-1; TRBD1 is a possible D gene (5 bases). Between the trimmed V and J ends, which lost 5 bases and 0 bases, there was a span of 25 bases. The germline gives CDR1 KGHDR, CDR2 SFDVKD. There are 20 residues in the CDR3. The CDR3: CATSGSRQPPLTFSGNTIYF. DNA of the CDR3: TGTGCCACCAGTGGGTCCAGACAGCCTCCACTAACATTCTCTGGAAACACCATATATTTT.

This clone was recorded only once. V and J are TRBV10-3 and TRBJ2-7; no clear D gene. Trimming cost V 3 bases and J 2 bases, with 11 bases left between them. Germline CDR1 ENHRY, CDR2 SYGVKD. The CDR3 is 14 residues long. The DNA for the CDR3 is TGTGCCATCAGTGATTTTAGCAGAGCCTACGAGCAGTACTTC. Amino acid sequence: CAISDFSRAYEQYF.